This T cell receptor (beta chain) originates from a study of graft-versus-host responses after intestinal transplantation. The method was immunoSEQ multiplex PCR; TCRdb's version includes in-frame clones alone and lacks a portion of them. This table has about 8,000 clones, around 75% appearing once. A word on this clone: The antigen remains unidentified.

Graft specimens yielded both intraepithelial and lamina propria lymphocytes. Findings and caveats of the study: GvH clones appeared in recipient marrow, some first in ileum or blood. High graft-versus-host to host-versus-graft clonal ratios were found in allografts of patients who had graft-donor T cell macrochimerism.

The germline V gene has CDR1 MGHRA and CDR2 YSYEKL. This CDR3 has 14 amino acids. Between the trimmed V and J ends, which lost 3 bases and 5 bases, there was a span of 13 bases. The sample in question was ileum tissue, obtained 220 to 230 days after intestinal transplant. The TCR comes from a human patient who received an intestinal transplant, so some T cells may come from the graft donor. This chain connects TRBV4-1 to TRBJ1-2, with D perhaps matching TRBD1 (5 bases). The CDR3 nucleotides are TGCGCCAGCAGCCACCTCTGGCAGGGTTATGGCTACACCTTC. Encoded protein: CASSHLWQGYGYTF.